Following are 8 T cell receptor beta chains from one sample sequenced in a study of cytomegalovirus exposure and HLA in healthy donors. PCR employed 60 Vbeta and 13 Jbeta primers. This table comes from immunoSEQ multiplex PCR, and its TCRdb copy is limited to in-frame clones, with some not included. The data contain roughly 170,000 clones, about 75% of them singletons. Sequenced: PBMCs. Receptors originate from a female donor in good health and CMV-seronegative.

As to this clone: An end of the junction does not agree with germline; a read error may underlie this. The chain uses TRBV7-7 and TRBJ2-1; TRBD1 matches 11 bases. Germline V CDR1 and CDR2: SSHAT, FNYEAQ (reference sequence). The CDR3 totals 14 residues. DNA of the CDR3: TGTGCTAGCAGCCGGGACAGGGGGTCGAATGAGCAGTTCTTC. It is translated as CASSRDRGSNEQFF.

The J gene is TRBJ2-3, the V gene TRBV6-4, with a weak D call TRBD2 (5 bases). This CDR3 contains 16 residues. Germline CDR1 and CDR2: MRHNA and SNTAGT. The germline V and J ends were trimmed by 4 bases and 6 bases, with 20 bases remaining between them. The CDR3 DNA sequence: TGTGCCAGCAGTGCCCGTTATCCTCCGGAGGCGGATACGCAGTATTTT. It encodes CASSARYPPEADTQYF.

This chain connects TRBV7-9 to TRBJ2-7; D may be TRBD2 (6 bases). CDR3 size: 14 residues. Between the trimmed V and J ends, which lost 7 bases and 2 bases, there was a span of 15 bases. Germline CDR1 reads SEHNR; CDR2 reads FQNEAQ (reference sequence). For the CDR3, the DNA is TGTGCCAGCATCTCCGGGACGGGAGCCTACGAGCAGTACTTC. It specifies CASISGTGAYEQYF.

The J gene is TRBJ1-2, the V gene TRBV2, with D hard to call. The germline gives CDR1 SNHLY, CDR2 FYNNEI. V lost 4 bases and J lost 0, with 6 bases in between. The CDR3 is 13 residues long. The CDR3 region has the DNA TGTGCCAGCAGTGCCCCTGCTAACTATGGCTACACCTTC. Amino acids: CASSAPANYGYTF.

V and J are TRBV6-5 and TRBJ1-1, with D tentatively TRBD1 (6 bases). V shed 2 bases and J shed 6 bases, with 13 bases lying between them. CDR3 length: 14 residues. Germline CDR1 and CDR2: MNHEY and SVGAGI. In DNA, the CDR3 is TGTGCCAGCAGTTACGCGGGGGGCTCGGCTGAAGCTTTCTTT. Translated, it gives CASSYAGGSAEAFF.

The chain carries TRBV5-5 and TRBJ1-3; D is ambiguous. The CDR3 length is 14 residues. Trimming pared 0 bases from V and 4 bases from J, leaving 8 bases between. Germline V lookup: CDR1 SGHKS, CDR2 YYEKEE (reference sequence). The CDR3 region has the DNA TGTGCCAGCAGCTTGGAACTGAAGGGAAACACCATATATTTT. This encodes CASSLELKGNTIYF.

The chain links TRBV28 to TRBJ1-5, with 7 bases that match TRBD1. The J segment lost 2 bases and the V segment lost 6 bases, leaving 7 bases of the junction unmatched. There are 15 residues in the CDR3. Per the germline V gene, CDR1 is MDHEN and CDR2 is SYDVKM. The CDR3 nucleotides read TGTGCCAGCAGCCCGGGGACAGCTGGCAATCAGCCCCAGCATTTT. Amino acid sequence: CASSPGTAGNQPQHF.

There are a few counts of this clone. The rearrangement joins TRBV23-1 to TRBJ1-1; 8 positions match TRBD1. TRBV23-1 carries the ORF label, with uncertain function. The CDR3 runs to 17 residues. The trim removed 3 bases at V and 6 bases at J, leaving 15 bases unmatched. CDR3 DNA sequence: TGCGCCAGCAGTCAGTCGACAGGGGTCCGTGTTTGCGCTGAAGCTTTCTTT. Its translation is CASSQSTGVRVCAEAFF.